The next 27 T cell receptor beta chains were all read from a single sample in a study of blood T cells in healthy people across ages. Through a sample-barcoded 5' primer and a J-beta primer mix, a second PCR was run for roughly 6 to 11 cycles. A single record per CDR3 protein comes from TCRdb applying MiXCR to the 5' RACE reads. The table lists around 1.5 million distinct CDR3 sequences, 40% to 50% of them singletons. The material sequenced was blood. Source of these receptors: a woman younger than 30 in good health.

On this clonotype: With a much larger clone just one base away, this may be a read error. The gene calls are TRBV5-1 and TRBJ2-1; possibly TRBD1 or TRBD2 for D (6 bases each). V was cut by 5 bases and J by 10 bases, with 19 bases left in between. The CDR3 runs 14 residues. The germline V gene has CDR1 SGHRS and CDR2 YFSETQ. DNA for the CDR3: TGCGCCAGCAGTCTCAGAACAGGGAGGAACGAGCAGTTCTTC. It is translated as CASSLRTGRNEQFF.

The CDR3 region has the DNA TGTGCCAGCAGCCAAGATACGAACAGTAACAATGAGCAGTACTTC. Its translation is CASSQDTNSNNEQYF. The V call is TRBV3-1, the J call TRBJ2-1; D remains unclear. The last part of the DNA fits TRBJ2-7 better; the J call may be wrong. This CDR3 region has 15 residues. Germline values: CDR1 LGHDT, CDR2 YNNKEL (reference sequence).

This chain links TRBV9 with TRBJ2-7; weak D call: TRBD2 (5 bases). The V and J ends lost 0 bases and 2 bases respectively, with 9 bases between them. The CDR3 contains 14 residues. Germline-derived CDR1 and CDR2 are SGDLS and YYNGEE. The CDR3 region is CASSVATRAYEQYF. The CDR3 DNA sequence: TGTGCCAGCAGCGTAGCTACGAGGGCCTACGAGCAGTACTTC.

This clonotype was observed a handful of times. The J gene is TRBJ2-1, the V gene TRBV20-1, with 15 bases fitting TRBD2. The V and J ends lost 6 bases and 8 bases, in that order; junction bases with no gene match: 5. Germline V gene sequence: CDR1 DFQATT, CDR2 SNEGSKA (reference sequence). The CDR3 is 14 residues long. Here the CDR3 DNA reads TGCAGTGCCGGACTAGCGGGGGGGCCGGATGAGCAGTTCTTC. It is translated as CSAGLAGGPDEQFF.

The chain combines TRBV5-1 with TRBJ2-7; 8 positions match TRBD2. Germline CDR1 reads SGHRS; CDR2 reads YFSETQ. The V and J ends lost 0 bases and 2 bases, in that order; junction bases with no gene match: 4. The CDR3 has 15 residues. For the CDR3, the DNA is TGCGCCAGCAGCTTGGAACTAGCGGATACCTACGAGCAGTACTTC. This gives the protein CASSLELADTYEQYF.

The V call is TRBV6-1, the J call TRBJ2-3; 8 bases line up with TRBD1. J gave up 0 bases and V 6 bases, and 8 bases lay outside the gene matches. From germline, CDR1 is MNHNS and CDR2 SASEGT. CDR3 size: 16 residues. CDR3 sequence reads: CASRTYQGASTDTQYF. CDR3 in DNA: TGTGCCAGCAGGACCTACCAGGGGGCCAGCACAGATACGCAGTATTTT.

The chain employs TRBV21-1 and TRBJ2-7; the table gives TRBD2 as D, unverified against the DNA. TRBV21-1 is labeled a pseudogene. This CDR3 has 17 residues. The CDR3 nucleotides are TGTGCCAGCAGCAAAGCTGGGGCCCGGACGGTCCCCTACGAGCAGTACTTC. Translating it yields CASSKAGARTVPYEQYF.

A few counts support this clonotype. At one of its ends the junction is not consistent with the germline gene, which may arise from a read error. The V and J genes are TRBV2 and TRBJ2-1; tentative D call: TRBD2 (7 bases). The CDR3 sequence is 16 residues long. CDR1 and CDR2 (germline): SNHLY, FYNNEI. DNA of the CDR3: TGTTCCAGCACAGGCGGGAGACAGGTCCAATACAATGAGCAGTTCTTC. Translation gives CSSTGGRQVQYNEQFF.

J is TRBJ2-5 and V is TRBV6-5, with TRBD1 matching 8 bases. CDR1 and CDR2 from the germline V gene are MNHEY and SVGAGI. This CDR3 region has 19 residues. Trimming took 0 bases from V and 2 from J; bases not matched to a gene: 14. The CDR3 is CASSYSGQGAGAVQETQYF. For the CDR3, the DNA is TGTGCCAGCAGTTACTCTGGGCAGGGGGCTGGGGCCGTACAAGAGACCCAGTACTTC.

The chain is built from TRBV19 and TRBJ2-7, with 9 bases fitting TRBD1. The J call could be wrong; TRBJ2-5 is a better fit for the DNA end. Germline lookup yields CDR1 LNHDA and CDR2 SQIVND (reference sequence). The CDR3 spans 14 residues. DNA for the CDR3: TGTGCCAGTAGCCGACAGGGGGTAAGAGAGACCCAGTACTTC. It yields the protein CASSRQGVRETQYF.

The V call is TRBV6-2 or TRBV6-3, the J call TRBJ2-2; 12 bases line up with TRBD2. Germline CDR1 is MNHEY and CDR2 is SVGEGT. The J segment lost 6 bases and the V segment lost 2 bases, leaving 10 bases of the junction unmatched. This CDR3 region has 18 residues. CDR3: CASSYGGLLAGGPGELFF. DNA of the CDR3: TGTGCCAGCAGTTACGGGGGCCTTCTAGCGGGAGGGCCCGGGGAGCTGTTTTTT.

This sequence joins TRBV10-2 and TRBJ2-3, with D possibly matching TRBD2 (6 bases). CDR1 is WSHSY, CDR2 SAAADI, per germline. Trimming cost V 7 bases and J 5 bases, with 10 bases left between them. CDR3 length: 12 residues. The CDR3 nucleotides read TGCGCCAGCACCCCGGGACTAGATACGCAGTATTTT. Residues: CASTPGLDTQYF.

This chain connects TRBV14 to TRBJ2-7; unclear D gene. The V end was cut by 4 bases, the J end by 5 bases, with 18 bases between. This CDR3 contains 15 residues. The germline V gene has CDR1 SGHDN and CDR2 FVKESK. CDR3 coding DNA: TGTGCCAGCAGCCCAATAGCAGAGCCCGTCCACGAGCAGTACTTC. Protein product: CASSPIAEPVHEQYF. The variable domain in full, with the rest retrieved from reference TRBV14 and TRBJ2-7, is EAGVTQFPSHSVIEKGQTVTLRCDPISGHDNLYWYRRVMGKEIKFLLHFVKESKQDESGMPNNRFLAERTGGTYSTLKVQPAELEDSGVYFCASSPIAEPVHEQYFGPGTRLTVT.

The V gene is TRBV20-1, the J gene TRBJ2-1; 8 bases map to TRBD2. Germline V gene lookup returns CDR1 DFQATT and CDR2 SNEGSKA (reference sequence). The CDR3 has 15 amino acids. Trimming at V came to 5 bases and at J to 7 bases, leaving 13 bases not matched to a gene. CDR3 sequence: CSAPLLAGWSNEQFF. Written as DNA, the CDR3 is TGCAGTGCTCCTCTCCTAGCGGGTTGGAGTAATGAGCAGTTCTTC.

In DNA form, the CDR3 reads TGTGCCAGCAGCTTAGCGGTGCGCACTAACTACGAGCAGTACTTC. The encoded protein is CASSLAVRTNYEQYF. The chain has TRBV7-9 and TRBJ2-7; D not resolved. In germline, CDR1 is SEHNR, CDR2 FQNEAQ (reference sequence). V was cut by 0 bases and J by 3 bases, with 12 bases left in between. This CDR3 spans 15 amino acids.

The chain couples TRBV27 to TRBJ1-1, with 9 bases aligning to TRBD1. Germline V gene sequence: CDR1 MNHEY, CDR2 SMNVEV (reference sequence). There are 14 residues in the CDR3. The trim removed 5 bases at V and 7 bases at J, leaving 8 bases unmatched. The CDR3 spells CASSQSTGGNEAFF. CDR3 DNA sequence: TGTGCCAGCAGTCAATCGACAGGGGGAAATGAAGCTTTCTTT.

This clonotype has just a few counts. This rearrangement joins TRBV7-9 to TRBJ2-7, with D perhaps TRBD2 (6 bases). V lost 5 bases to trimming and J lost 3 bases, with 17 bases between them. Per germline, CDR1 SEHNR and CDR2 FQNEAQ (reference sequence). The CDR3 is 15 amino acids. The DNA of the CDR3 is TGTGCCAGCAGCCCGCGAGCGACTAGGAACTACGAGCAGTACTTC. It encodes CASSPRATRNYEQYF.

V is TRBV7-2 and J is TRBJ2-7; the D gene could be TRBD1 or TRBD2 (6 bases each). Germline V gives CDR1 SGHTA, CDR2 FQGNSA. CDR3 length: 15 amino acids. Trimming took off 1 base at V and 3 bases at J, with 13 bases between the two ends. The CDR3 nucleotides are TGTGCCAGCAGCTTAGTTGTGGAGGGGGGCTACGAGCAGTACTTC. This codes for CASSLVVEGGYEQYF.

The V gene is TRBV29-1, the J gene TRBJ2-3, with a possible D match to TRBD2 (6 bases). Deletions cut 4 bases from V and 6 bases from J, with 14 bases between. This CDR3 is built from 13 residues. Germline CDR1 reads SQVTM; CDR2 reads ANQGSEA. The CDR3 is CSVGAGGADTQYF. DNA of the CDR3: TGCAGCGTTGGGGCCGGAGGGGCGGATACGCAGTATTTT.

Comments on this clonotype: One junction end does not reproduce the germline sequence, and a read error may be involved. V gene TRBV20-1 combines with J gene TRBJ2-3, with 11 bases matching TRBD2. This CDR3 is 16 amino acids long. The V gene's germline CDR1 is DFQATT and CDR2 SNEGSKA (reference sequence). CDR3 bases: TGCAGTGCTCCTCGCCTAGCGGGGGGCTTCACAGGTACGCAGTATTTT. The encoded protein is CSAPRLAGGFTGTQYF.

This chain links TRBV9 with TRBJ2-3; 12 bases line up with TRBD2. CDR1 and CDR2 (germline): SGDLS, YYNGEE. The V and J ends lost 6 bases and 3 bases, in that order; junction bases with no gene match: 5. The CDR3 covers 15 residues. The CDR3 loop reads CASNPSGGATDTQYF. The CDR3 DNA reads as TGTGCCAGCAACCCTAGCGGGGGGGCGACAGATACGCAGTATTTT.

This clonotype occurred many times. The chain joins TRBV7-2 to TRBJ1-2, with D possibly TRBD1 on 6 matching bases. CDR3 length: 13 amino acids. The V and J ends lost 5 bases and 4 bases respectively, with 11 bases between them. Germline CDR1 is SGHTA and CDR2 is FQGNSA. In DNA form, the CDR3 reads TGTGCCAGCAGCCGGACAGACTCCTATGGCTACACCTTC. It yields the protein CASSRTDSYGYTF. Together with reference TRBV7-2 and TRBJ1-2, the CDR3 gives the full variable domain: GAGVSQSPSNKVTEKGKDVELRCDPISGHTALYWYRQSLGQGLEFLIYFQGNSAPDKSGLPSDRFSAERTGGSVSTLTIQRTQQEDSAVYLCASSRTDSYGYTFGSGTRLTVV.

CDR3 in DNA: TGTGCCAGCAGCTGGGCTCCAACTTCTAGCACAGATACGCAGTATTTT. It translates to CASSWAPTSSTDTQYF. The chain joins TRBV12-3 or TRBV12-4 to TRBJ2-3; D unresolved. The ends were cut back, 6 bases at V and 0 bases at J, with 16 bases in the middle. This CDR3 comprises 16 residues.

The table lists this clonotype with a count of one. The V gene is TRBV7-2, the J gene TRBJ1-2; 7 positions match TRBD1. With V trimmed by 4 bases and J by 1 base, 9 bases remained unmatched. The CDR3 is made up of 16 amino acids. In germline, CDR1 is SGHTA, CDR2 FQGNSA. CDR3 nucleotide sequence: TGTGCCAGCAGCTCCCACAGGGGATCGAATAACTATGGCTACACCTTC. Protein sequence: CASSSHRGSNNYGYTF.

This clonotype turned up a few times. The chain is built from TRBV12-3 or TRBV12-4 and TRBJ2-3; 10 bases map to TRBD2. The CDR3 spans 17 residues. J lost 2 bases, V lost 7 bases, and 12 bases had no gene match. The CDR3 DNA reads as TGTGCCAGCACGTGGCTAGCGGGGGCTCAAATCACAGATACGCAGTATTTT. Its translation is CASTWLAGAQITDTQYF.

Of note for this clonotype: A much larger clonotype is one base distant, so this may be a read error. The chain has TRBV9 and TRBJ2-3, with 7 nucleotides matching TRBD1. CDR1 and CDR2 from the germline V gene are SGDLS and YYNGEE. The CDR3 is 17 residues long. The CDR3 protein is CTSSLRQGLGGTDTQYF. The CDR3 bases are TGTACCAGCAGCCTAAGACAGGGCCTGGGGGGCACAGATACGCAGTATTTT.

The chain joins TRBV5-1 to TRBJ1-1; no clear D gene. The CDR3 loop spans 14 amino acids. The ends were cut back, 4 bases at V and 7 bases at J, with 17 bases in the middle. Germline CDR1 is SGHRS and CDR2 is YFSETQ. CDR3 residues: CASSGPVPGSEAFF. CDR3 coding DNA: TGCGCCAGCAGCGGACCGGTCCCGGGGAGTGAAGCTTTCTTT.